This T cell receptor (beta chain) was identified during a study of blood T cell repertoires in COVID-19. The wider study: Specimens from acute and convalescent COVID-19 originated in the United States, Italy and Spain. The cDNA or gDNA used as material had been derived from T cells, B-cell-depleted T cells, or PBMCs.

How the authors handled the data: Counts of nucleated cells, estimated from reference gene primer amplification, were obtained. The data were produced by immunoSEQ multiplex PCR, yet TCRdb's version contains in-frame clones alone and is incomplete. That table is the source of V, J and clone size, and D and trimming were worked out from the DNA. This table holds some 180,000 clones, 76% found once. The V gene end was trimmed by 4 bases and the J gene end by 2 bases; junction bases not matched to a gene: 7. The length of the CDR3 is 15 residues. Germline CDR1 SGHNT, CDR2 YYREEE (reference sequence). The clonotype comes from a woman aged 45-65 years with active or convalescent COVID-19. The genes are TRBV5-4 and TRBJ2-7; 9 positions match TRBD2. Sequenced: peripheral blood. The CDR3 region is CASSPTSGSAYEQYF. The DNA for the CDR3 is TGTGCCAGCAGCCCCACTAGCGGGTCAGCCTACGAGCAGTACTTC.